Below, 32 T cell receptor beta chains from the same sample are listed, as sequenced in a study of T cells in tuberculosis (dated by TCRdb to 2016 to 2019). The method behind the library was the immunoSEQ multiplex PCR assay. Sourced from immuneACCESS, this table was stored by TCRdb with only in-frame sequences that have V and J called. A share of the clones is absent; for the studies checked, an unresolved V gene accounts for under half, and the remainder has no known explanation. The sample profile shows 25,000 to 35,000 clones; 95% to 96% of them were found once. The top ten clones comprise approximately 2.5% of the sample. The specimen was PBMCs. These receptors came from a donor aged 10 to 29 with latent tuberculosis or without tuberculosis infection.

The chain couples TRBV27 to TRBJ2-1; no clear D. This CDR3 contains 15 residues. V lost 5 bases, J lost 5 bases, and 16 bases lay in between. Germline CDR1 MNHEY, CDR2 SMNVEV (reference sequence). The CDR3 DNA sequence: TGTGCCAGCAGTCCTGGGCTCCTTATAAACAATGAGCAGTTCTTC. This encodes CASSPGLLINNEQFF.

The rearrangement joins TRBV19 to TRBJ1-2, with 7 bases identical to TRBD1. The V gene end was trimmed by 5 bases and the J gene end by 2 bases; junction bases not matched to a gene: 5. The CDR3 sequence is 14 residues long. CDR1 is LNHDA, CDR2 SQIVND, per germline (reference sequence). The CDR3 sequence: CASSLVTGNYGYTF. The CDR3 DNA follows: TGTGCCAGTAGTCTGGTGACAGGGAACTATGGCTACACCTTC.

The CDR3 bases are TGTGCCAGCAGCGCATTCGGGACTAACTATGGCTACACCTTC. Amino acids: CASSAFGTNYGYTF. J is TRBJ1-2 and V is TRBV9; no reliable D call. V was trimmed by 3 bases and J by 0 bases, leaving 9 bases between them. Germline V gene sequence: CDR1 SGDLS, CDR2 YYNGEE. The CDR3 covers 14 residues.

This chain uses TRBV6-5 with TRBJ2-3; D call uncertain. V was trimmed by 2 bases and J by 3 bases, leaving 6 bases between them. The V gene's germline CDR1 is MNHEY and CDR2 SVGAGI. The CDR3 totals 13 residues. This CDR3 is CASSYQRTDTQYF. CDR3 bases: TGTGCCAGCAGTTACCAGAGGACAGATACGCAGTATTTT.

The chain joins TRBV18 to TRBJ1-1, with 7 bases matching TRBD1. Germline values: CDR1 KGHSH, CDR2 LQKENI. Trimming removed 1 base from V and 1 base from J; junction bases left unmatched: 6. This CDR3 is built from 16 residues. The DNA for the CDR3 is TGTGCCAGCTCACCACGACAGGGAGAGGGGAACACTGAAGCTTTCTTT. As protein: CASSPRQGEGNTEAFF.

The rearrangement links TRBV5-5 to TRBJ1-1; the D is unclear. CDR3 length equals 15 residues. The V gene lost 1 base and the J gene lost 0 bases, with 10 bases spanning the gap. The germline V gene has CDR1 SGHKS and CDR2 YYEKEE (reference sequence). CDR3 region: CASSLKSRMNTEAFF. The DNA for the CDR3 is TGTGCCAGCAGCTTGAAGTCTAGGATGAACACTGAAGCTTTCTTT.

The chain is built from TRBV14 and TRBJ2-1, with 7 bases matching TRBD2. This CDR3 comprises 13 residues. Germline V gives CDR1 SGHDN, CDR2 FVKESK. V shed 6 bases, J shed 5 bases, and the junction held 4 bases outside the gene matches. As DNA, the CDR3 is TGTGCCAGCAGTAAGGGAGGGGACAATGAGCAGTTCTTC. Translated: CASSKGGDNEQFF.

The V gene is TRBV28, the J gene TRBJ2-3, with a tentative D call TRBD2 (6 bases). Looked up from germline, CDR1 is MDHEN and CDR2 is SYDVKM. This CDR3 is 15 amino acids long. Trimming stripped 6 bases from V and 0 bases from J, with 13 bases between. The CDR3 protein is CASSPIAESTDTQYF. The CDR3 DNA sequence: TGTGCCAGCAGCCCAATAGCGGAAAGCACAGATACGCAGTATTTT.

The chain links TRBV27 to TRBJ2-7; 10 nucleotides agree with TRBD1. Germline CDR1 reads MNHEY; CDR2 reads SMNVEV (reference sequence). The CDR3 has 13 residues. The J segment lost 5 bases and the V segment lost 6 bases, leaving 4 bases of the junction unmatched. The CDR3 reads CASRTTGGNEQYF. As DNA, the CDR3 is TGTGCCAGCAGAACGACAGGGGGCAACGAGCAGTACTTC.

This clone turned up a few times. V and J are TRBV9 and TRBJ2-1, with TRBD2 as a possible D gene (6 bases). The length of the CDR3 is 15 residues. Germline lookup yields CDR1 SGDLS and CDR2 YYNGEE. Trimming removed 0 bases at V and 5 bases at J, with 12 bases between. The CDR3 coding sequence is TGTGCCAGCAGCGTAGGGGAAGGGAGGAACAATGAGCAGTTCTTC. Protein: CASSVGEGRNNEQFF.

The CDR3 reads CASSFRGNSGNTIYF. The DNA for the CDR3 is TGTGCCAGCAGTTTTAGGGGAAACTCTGGAAACACCATATATTTT. The rearrangement uses TRBV6-6 and TRBJ1-3; tentatively, D is TRBD1 (5 bases). V was clipped by 4 bases and J by 0 bases, with 10 bases between them. The CDR3 extends over 15 amino acids. Germline lookup yields CDR1 MNHNY and CDR2 SVGAGI (reference sequence).

This rearrangement joins TRBV29-1 to TRBJ1-1, with D maybe TRBD1 (6 bases). The germline V gene has CDR1 SQVTM and CDR2 ANQGSEA. V was cut by 4 bases and J by 5 bases, with 17 bases left in between. CDR3 length equals 14 residues. In nucleotides, the CDR3 is TGCAGCGTTGCTCATCGCTGGGGGCGGACTGAAGCTTTCTTT. Its translation: CSVAHRWGRTEAFF.

This chain joins TRBV29-1 and TRBJ2-7, with TRBD2 matching 14 bases. The CDR3 is made up of 14 amino acids. V was pared by 3 bases and J by 7 bases, with 5 bases of the junction left unmatched. Germline V gene lookup returns CDR1 SQVTM and CDR2 ANQGSEA. The CDR3 loop reads CSVEGLAGVREQYF. The CDR3 region has the DNA TGCAGCGTTGAGGGACTAGCGGGGGTCCGAGAGCAGTACTTC.

The rearrangement links TRBV4-2 to TRBJ2-3; 12 positions agree with TRBD1. CDR1 LGHNA and CDR2 YNFKEQ come from the germline V gene. Unmatched junction bases numbered 13, after V lost 0 bases and J lost 0 bases. The CDR3 is 21 residues long. The CDR3 DNA follows: TGTGCCAGCAGCCAAGATTTCCGGGACAGGGGGCCCATTGTTAGCACAGATACGCAGTATTTT. This translates into CASSQDFRDRGPIVSTDTQYF.

The CDR3 DNA follows: TGTGCCAGCAGTTTAAACCAGAAGATGTTAGATACGCAGTATTTT. Amino acids: CASSLNQKMLDTQYF. The chain couples TRBV27 to TRBJ2-3; D not resolved. Germline CDR1 MNHEY, CDR2 SMNVEV (reference sequence). The V and J ends lost 2 bases and 5 bases respectively, with 14 bases between them. The CDR3 runs to 15 residues.

This chain's CDR3 is CASSFEVGGQETQYF. DNA of the CDR3: TGTGCCAGCAGTTTCGAGGTGGGGGGGCAAGAGACCCAGTACTTC. The V and J genes are TRBV28 and TRBJ2-5; the match to TRBD2 covers 7 bases. V shed 3 bases, J shed 2 bases, and the junction held 6 bases outside the gene matches. CDR1 and CDR2 (germline): MDHEN, SYDVKM. CDR3 length equals 15 residues.

This clone has more than one count but fewer than ten. The rearrangement uses TRBV9 and TRBJ1-3; weak D call: TRBD1 (6 bases). Trimming shortened V by 1 base and J by 3 bases, and 11 bases separated the two germline ends. This CDR3 contains 15 residues. The V gene's germline CDR1 is SGDLS and CDR2 YYNGEE. The CDR3 nucleotides are TGTGCCAGCAGCGTAAACAGGGCCGGTGGAAACACCATATATTTT. It is translated as CASSVNRAGGNTIYF.

The chain links TRBV16 to TRBJ1-5; 8 nucleotides align to TRBD1. This CDR3 is 16 amino acids long. CDR1 KGHSY and CDR2 FQNENV come from the germline V gene. V shed 4 bases and J 3 bases; nucleotides not matched to a gene: 8. CDR3 in amino acids: CASSRGQGRFNQPQHF. CDR3 nucleotide sequence: TGTGCCAGCAGCCGAGGACAGGGCAGGTTCAATCAGCCCCAGCATTTT.

The chain is built from TRBV27 and TRBJ2-1; perhaps TRBD1 as D (6 bases). The length of the CDR3 is 15 residues. The V gene lost 6 bases and the J gene lost 4 bases, with 16 bases spanning the gap. Germline V gene sequence: CDR1 MNHEY, CDR2 SMNVEV (reference sequence). The CDR3 nucleotides read TGTGCCAGCAGCCACAGGGCGTTAGGGTACAATGAGCAGTTCTTC. The encoded protein is CASSHRALGYNEQFF.

V is TRBV4-2 and J is TRBJ2-5, with 9 bases matching TRBD2. The length of the CDR3 is 16 residues. The trim removed 4 bases at V and 0 bases at J, leaving 6 bases unmatched. Germline V CDR1 and CDR2: LGHNA, YNFKEQ. This CDR3 reads CASSLHEREDQETQYF. The DNA of the CDR3 is TGTGCCAGCAGCCTTCACGAGCGGGAGGACCAAGAGACCCAGTACTTC.

The chain couples TRBV7-9 to TRBJ1-3; D gene ambiguous. The CDR3 runs to 12 residues. The V end lost 5 bases, the J end lost 7 bases, and 9 bases lay between the germline ends. CDR1 and CDR2 from the germline V gene are SEHNR and FQNEAQ (reference sequence). CDR3 sequence reads: CASSQAWNTIYF. The CDR3 nucleotides read TGTGCCAGCAGCCAAGCATGGAACACCATATATTTT.

The chain couples TRBV19 to TRBJ2-1, with TRBD2 matching over 12 bases. Germline assignment: CDR1 LNHDA and CDR2 SQIVND (reference sequence). There are 16 residues in the CDR3. With 5 bases clipped from V and 6 bases from J, the junction kept 8 bases outside the gene matches. The DNA for the CDR3 is TGTGCCAGTAGTCCCACTAGCGGGAGGCTGGTCAATGAGCAGTTCTTC. Translating gives CASSPTSGRLVNEQFF.

The genes are TRBV2 and TRBJ1-2; 9 nucleotides agree with TRBD1. With V trimmed by 4 bases and J by 3 bases, 3 bases remained unmatched. In germline, CDR1 is SNHLY, CDR2 FYNNEI. The CDR3 spans 14 residues. The CDR3 DNA is TGTGCCAGCAGTGTGGGACAGGGTGACTATGGCTACACCTTC. Its protein product is CASSVGQGDYGYTF. The complete variable domain, with remaining parts taken from reference TRBV2 and TRBJ1-2, reads EPEVTQTPSHQVTQMGQEVILRCVPISNHLYFYWYRQILGQKVEFLVSFYNNEISEKSEIFDDQFSVERPDGSNFTLKIRSTKLEDSAMYFCASSVGQGDYGYTFGSGTRLTVV.

The chain is built from TRBV7-2 and TRBJ1-1; 8 bases are a match to TRBD1. The germline CDR1 and CDR2 sequences are SGHTA and FQGNSA. CDR3 length equals 15 residues. With V trimmed by 5 bases and J by 4 bases, 9 bases remained unmatched. The CDR3 bases are TGTGCCAGCAGCCCCCGCAGGGGGCGGCCCACTGAAGCTTTCTTT. Translated, it gives CASSPRRGRPTEAFF.

This chain connects TRBV7-9 to TRBJ1-1; 7 positions agree with TRBD1. The CDR3 is made up of 16 amino acids. V shed 6 bases and J 1 base; nucleotides not matched to a gene: 11. Germline CDR1 is SEHNR and CDR2 is FQNEAQ (reference sequence). The DNA for the CDR3 is TGTGCCAGCAGGAATAAACGACAGGGCCAGAACACTGAAGCTTTCTTT. It codes for CASRNKRQGQNTEAFF.

V is TRBV19 and J is TRBJ2-1; D might be TRBD2 (6 bases). Germline V CDR1 and CDR2: LNHDA, SQIVND (reference sequence). This CDR3 spans 17 amino acids. V was cut by 3 bases and J by 5 bases, with 20 bases left in between. CDR3 nucleotides: TGTGCCAGTAGTATTAGCGGCGCGGGTCGGAGGGACAATGAGCAGTTCTTC. Translating gives CASSISGAGRRDNEQFF.

There are a few counts of this clone. The V and J genes are TRBV9 and TRBJ1-1; 7 bases are shared with TRBD1. Germline values: CDR1 SGDLS, CDR2 YYNGEE. V lost 4 bases, J lost 5 bases, and 5 bases stayed unmatched. There are 13 residues in the CDR3. The CDR3 nucleotides read TGTGCCAGCAGCCTGACAGGGAGGACTGAAGCTTTCTTT. It yields the protein CASSLTGRTEAFF. Using reference TRBV9 and TRBJ1-1 for the parts outside the CDR3, the full variable domain is DSGVTQTPKHLITATGQRVTLRCSPRSGDLSVYWYQQSLDQGLQFLIQYYNGEERAKGNILERFSAQQFPDLHSELNLSSLELGDSALYFCASSLTGRTEAFFGQGTRLTVV.

This chain joins TRBV19 and TRBJ2-7; 7 bases map to TRBD2. The CDR3 has 14 residues. Germline assignment: CDR1 LNHDA and CDR2 SQIVND (reference sequence). After removal of 1 base from V and 2 bases from J, the junction contained 2 bases not matched to a gene. CDR3 nucleotide sequence: TGTGCCAGTAGTATAGTTGCGGGGGCCTACGAGCAGTACTTC. Translated: CASSIVAGAYEQYF.

This chain links TRBV5-1 with TRBJ2-7, with 7 bases identical to TRBD1. The trim removed 0 bases at V and 0 bases at J, leaving 0 bases unmatched. Germline loops: CDR1 SGHRS, CDR2 YFSETQ. CDR3 length: 14 amino acids. The CDR3 loop is CASSLGDSSYEQYF. The CDR3 DNA reads TGCGCCAGCAGCTTGGGGGACAGCTCCTACGAGCAGTACTTC.

The chain employs TRBV10-3 and TRBJ2-3; 10 bases align to TRBD2. V was pared by 6 bases and J by 9 bases, with 6 bases of the junction left unmatched. The CDR3 is made up of 13 amino acids. Germline V CDR1 and CDR2: ENHRY, SYGVKD. The CDR3, as DNA: TGTGCCATCAGGGGACTAGCGCAGGGCACGCAGTATTTT. Encoded protein: CAIRGLAQGTQYF.

The chain recombines TRBV2 with TRBJ2-3, with a tentative D call TRBD1 (5 bases). The CDR3 consists of 14 residues. In germline, CDR1 is SNHLY, CDR2 FYNNEI. V was pared by 1 base and J by 2 bases, with 7 bases between. CDR3 sequence reads: CASSEGGYTDTQYF. CDR3 nucleotide sequence: TGTGCCAGCAGTGAAGGGGGCTACACAGATACGCAGTATTTT.

The chain combines TRBV10-1 with TRBJ2-5, with D unresolved. V gave up 0 bases and J gave up 5 bases, with 10 bases separating them. The CDR3 runs to 14 residues. The germline CDR1 and CDR2 sequences are WNHNN and SYGVQD (reference sequence). The CDR3 nucleotides are TGCGCCAGCAGTGAGTCCGTTGGGCAGGAGACCCAGTACTTC. It encodes CASSESVGQETQYF.